This T cell receptor beta chain was sequenced during a study of blood T cell repertoires in COVID-19. Background on the study: There were acute and convalescent COVID-19 samples, and they came from the United States, Italy and Spain. In each case, the material was cDNA or gDNA derived from T cells, B-cell-depleted T cells, or PBMCs.

The germline V gene has CDR1 MNHEY and CDR2 SVGAGI. V was clipped by 2 bases and J by 13 bases, with 9 bases between them. The CDR3 loop spans 11 amino acids. Original processing notes: Estimation of nucleated cell counts relied on the amplification of reference gene primers. The table came from immunoSEQ multiplex PCR; TCRdb's copy has only in-frame clones and leaves some out. V, J and clone size reflect that table, while D and trimming were determined from the DNA. The profile covers some 140,000 clones, with about 76% appearing a single time and about an eighth taken by the ten largest. Specimen: peripheral blood. J is TRBJ2-1 and V is TRBV6-5, with D perhaps matching TRBD1 (5 bases). The origin of this receptor is an elderly man with acute or convalescent COVID-19. The CDR3, as DNA: TGTGCCAGCAGTTACAAGGGGCGTCAGTTCTTC. This translates into CASSYKGRQFF.